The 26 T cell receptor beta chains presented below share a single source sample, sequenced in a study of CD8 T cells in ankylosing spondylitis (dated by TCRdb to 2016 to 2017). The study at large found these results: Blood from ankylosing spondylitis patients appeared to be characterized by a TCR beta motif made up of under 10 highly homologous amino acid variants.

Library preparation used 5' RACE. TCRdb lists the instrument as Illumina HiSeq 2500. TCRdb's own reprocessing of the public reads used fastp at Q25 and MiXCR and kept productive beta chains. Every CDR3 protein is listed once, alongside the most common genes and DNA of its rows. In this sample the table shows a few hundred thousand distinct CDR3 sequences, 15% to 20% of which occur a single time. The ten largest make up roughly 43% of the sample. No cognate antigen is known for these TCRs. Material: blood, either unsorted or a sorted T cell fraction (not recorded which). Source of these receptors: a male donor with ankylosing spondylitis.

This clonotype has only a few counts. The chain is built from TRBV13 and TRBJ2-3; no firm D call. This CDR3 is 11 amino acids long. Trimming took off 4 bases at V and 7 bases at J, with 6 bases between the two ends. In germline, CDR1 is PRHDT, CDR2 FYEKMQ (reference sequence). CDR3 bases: TGTGCCAGCAGCTACGGCAATACGCAGTATTTT. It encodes CASSYGNTQYF.

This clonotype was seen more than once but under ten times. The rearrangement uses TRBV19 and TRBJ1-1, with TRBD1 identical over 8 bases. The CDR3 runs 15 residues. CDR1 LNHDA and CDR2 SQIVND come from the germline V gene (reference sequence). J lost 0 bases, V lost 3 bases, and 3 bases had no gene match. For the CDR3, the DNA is TGTGCCAGTAGTATGTCGGACAGGGTGAACACTGAAGCTTTCTTT. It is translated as CASSMSDRVNTEAFF. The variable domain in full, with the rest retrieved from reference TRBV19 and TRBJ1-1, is DGGITQSPKYLFRKEGQNVTLSCEQNLNHDAMYWYRQDPGQGLRLIYYSQIVNDFQKGDIAEGYSVSREKKESFPLTVTSAQKNPTAFYLCASSMSDRVNTEAFFGQGTRLTVV.

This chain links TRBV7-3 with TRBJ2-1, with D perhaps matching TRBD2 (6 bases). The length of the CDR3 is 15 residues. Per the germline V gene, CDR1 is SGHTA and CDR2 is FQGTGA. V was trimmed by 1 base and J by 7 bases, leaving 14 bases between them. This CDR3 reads CASSLIRRAGNEQFF. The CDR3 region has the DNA TGTGCCAGCAGCTTAATCCGGAGGGCTGGGAATGAGCAGTTCTTC.

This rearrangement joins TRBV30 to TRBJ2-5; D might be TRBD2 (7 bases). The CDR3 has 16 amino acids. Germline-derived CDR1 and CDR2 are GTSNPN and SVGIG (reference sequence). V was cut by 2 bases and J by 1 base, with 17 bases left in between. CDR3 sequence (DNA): TGTGCCTGGAGTCCGGGGGCTAGCGGAGTCCAAGAGACCCAGTACTTC. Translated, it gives CAWSPGASGVQETQYF. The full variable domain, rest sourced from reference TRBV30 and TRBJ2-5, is SQTIHQWPATLVQPVGSPLSLECTVEGTSNPNLYWYRQAAGRGLQLLFYSVGIGQISSEVPQNLSASRPQDRQFILSSKKLLLSDSGFYLCAWSPGASGVQETQYFGPGTRLLVL.

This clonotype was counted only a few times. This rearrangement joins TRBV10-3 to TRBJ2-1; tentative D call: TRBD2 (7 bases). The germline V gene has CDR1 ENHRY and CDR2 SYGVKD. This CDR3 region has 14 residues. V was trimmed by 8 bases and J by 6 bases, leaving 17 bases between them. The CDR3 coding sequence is TGTGCCATCGGAGACGCGGGGGCACTCAATGAGCAGTTCTTC. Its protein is CAIGDAGALNEQFF.

CDR3 nucleotide sequence: TGTGCCATCAGTACCGGGACAGGGGATGGCTACACCTTC. Its translation is CAISTGTGDGYTF. This chain links TRBV10-3 with TRBJ1-2; 10 bases align to TRBD1. CDR1 is ENHRY and CDR2 is SYGVKD in the germline V gene. V shed 5 bases and J 6 bases; nucleotides not matched to a gene: 3. The CDR3 runs 13 residues.

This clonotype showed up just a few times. The CDR3, as DNA: TGTGCCAGCAGTGAGTGGGAGGTGGCTTTGTACGAGCAGTACTTC. Its translation is CASSEWEVALYEQYF. The chain links TRBV2 to TRBJ2-7, with D maybe TRBD2 (6 bases). Looked up from germline, CDR1 is SNHLY and CDR2 is FYNNEI. The CDR3 sequence is 15 residues long. Trimming took 3 bases from V and 4 from J, leaving 16 bases between them.

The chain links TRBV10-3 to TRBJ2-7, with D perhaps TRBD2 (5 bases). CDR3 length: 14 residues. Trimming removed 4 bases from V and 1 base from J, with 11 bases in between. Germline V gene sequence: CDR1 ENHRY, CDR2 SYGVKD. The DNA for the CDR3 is TGTGCCATCAGTGGTTCGACGGGATCCTACGAGCAGTACTTC. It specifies CAISGSTGSYEQYF.

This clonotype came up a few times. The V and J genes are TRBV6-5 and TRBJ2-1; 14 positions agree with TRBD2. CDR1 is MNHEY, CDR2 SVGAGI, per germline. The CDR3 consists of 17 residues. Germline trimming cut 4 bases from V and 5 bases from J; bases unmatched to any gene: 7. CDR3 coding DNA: TGTGCCAGCAGTTCGGGACTAGCGGGAGTCTTCCACAATGAGCAGTTCTTC. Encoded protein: CASSSGLAGVFHNEQFF.

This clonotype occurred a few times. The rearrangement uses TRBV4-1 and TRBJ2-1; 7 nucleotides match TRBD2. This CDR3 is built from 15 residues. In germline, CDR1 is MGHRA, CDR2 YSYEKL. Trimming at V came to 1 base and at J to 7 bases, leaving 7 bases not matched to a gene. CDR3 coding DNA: TGCGCCAGCAGCCAAGTTGGTACTAGCGTTAATGAGCAGTTCTTC. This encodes CASSQVGTSVNEQFF.

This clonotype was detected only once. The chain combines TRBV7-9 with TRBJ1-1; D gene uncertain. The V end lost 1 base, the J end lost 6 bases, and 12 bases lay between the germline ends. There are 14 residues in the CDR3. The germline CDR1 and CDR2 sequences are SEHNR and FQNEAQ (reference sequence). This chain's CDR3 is CASSLVVGWAEAFF. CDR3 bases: TGTGCCAGCAGCTTAGTGGTGGGCTGGGCTGAAGCTTTCTTT.

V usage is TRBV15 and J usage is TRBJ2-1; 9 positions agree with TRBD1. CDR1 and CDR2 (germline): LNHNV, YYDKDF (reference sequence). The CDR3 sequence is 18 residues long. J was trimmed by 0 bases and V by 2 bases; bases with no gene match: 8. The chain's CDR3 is CATSRPPGQGVSYNEQFF. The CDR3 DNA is TGTGCCACCAGCAGACCACCGGGACAGGGTGTCTCCTACAATGAGCAGTTCTTC.

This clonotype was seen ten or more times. CDR3 coding DNA: TGTGCCAGCAGCTTGGCTCGCAATCCCAATTCACCCCTCCACTTT. As protein: CASSLARNPNSPLHF. J is TRBJ1-6 and V is TRBV13; D gene unclear. The CDR3 length is 15 residues. The germline V gene has CDR1 PRHDT and CDR2 FYEKMQ (reference sequence). With 3 bases removed from V and 7 bases from J, the gap between germline ends came to 13 bases.

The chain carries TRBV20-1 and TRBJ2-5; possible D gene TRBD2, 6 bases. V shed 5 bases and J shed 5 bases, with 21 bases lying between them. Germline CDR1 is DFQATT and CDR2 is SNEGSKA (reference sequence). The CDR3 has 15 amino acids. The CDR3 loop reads CSAPQLLAFQETQYF. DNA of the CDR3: TGCAGTGCTCCGCAGCTACTAGCTTTCCAGGAGACCCAGTACTTC.

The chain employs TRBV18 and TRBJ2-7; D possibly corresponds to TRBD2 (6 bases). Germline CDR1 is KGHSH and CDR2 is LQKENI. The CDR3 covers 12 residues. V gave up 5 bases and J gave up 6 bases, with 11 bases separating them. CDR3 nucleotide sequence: TGTGCCAGCTCATCAAGCGGGTTCGAGCAGTACTTC. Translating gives CASSSSGFEQYF.

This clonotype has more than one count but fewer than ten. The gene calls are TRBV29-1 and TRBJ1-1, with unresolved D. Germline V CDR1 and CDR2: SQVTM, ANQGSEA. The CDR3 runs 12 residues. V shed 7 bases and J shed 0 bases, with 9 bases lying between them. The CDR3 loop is CSGEEMNTEAFF. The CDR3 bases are TGCAGCGGAGAGGAGATGAACACTGAAGCTTTCTTT.

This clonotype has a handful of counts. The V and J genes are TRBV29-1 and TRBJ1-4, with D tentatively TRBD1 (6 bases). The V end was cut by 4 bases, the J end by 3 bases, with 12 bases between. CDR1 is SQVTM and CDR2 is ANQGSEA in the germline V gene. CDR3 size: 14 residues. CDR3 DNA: TGCAGCGTTGGGCGGGACACTTCTAATGAAAAACTGTTTTTT. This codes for CSVGRDTSNEKLFF.

The CDR3 region has the DNA TGTGCCAGCAGCTTATGGCAGGGAAGGGGGCAAGAGACCCAGTACTTC. Residues: CASSLWQGRGQETQYF. The chain joins TRBV7-9 to TRBJ2-5; D may be TRBD1 (6 bases). Germline loops: CDR1 SEHNR, CDR2 FQNEAQ (reference sequence). The CDR3 has 16 residues. Trimming took off 2 bases at V and 2 bases at J, with 15 bases between the two ends.

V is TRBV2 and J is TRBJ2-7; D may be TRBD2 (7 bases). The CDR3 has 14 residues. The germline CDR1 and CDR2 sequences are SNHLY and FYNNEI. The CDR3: CVAGAGASLYEQYF. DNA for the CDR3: TGTGTCGCCGGGGCGGGGGCTAGCCTCTACGAGCAGTACTTC.

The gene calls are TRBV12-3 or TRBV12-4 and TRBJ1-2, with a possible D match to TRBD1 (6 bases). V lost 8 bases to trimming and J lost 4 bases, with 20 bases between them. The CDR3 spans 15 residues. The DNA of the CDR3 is TGTGCCAGCGCCCCCGGGACACCCCTCCTCTATGGCTACACCTTC. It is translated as CASAPGTPLLYGYTF.

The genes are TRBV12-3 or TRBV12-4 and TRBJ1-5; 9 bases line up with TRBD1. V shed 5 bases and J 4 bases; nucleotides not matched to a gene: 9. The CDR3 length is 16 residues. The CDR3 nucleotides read TGTGCCAGCAGTAAAACCGGGACAGGGAGTAATCAGCCCCAGCATTTT. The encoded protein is CASSKTGTGSNQPQHF.

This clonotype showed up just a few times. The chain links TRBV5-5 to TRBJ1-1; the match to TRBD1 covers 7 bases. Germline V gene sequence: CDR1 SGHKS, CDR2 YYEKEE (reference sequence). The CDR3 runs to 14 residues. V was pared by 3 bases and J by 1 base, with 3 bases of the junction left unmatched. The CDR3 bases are TGTGCCAGCAGCTGGTGGACAGGGAACACTGAAGCTTTCTTT. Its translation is CASSWWTGNTEAFF.

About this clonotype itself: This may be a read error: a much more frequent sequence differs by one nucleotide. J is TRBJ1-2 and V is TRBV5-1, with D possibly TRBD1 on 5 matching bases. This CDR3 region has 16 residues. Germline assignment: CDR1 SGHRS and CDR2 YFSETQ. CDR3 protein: CTSNLRDASEGYGYTF. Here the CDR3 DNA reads TGCACCAGCAACCTTCGGGACGCATCTGAGGGCTATGGCTACACCTTC.

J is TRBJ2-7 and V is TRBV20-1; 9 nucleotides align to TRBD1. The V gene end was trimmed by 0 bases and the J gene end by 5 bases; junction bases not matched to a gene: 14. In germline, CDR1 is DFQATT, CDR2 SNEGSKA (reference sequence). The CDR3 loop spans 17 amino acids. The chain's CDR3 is CSARDTIIGTGYHEQYF. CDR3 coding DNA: TGCAGTGCTAGAGATACCATAATAGGGACAGGGTACCACGAGCAGTACTTC.

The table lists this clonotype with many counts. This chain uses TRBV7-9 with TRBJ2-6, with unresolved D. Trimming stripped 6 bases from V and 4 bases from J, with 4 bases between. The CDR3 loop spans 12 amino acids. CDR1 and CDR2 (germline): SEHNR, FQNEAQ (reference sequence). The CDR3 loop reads CASRGGANVLTF. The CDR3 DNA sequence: TGTGCCAGCAGAGGGGGGGCCAACGTCCTGACTTTC.

DNA for the CDR3: TGTGCCAGCAGTTTCTGGGAACCGCTCTACGAGCAGTACTTC. It is translated as CASSFWEPLYEQYF. The V call is TRBV6-2 or TRBV6-3, the J call TRBJ2-7; D call uncertain. Trimming removed 4 bases at V and 3 bases at J, with 13 bases between. CDR3 length: 14 residues. Germline assignment: CDR1 MNHEY and CDR2 SVGEGT.